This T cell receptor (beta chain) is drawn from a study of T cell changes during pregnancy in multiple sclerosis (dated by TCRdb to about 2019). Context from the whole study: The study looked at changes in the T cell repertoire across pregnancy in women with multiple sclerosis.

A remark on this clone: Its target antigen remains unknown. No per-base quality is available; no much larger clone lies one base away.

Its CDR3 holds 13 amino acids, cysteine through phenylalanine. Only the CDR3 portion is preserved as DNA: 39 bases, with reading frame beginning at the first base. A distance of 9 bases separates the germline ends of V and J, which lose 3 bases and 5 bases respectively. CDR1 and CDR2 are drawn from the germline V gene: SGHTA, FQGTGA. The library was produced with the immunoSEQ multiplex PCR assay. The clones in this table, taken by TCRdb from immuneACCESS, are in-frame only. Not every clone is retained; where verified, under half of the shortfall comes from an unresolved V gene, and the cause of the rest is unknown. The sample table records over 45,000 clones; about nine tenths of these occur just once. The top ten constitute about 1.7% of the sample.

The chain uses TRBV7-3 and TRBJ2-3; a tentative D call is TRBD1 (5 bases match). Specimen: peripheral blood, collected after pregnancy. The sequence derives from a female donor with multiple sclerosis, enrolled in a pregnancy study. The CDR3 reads CASSLQDRDTQYF. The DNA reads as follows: TGTGCCAGCAGCTTGCAAGACAGAGATACGCAGTATTTT.